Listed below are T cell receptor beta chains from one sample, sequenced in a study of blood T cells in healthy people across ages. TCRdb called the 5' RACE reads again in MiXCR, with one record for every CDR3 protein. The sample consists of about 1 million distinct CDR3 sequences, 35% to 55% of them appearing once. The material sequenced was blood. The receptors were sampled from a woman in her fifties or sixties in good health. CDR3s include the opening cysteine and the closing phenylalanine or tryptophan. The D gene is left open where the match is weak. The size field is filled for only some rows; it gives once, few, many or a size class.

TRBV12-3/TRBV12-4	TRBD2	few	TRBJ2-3	TGTGCCAGCAAATCGGGACTAGCATTCAGCACAGATACGCAGTATTTT	CASKSGLAFSTDTQYF
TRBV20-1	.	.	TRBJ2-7	TGCAGTGCCAACCCCCCAGGGGTGCCCTACGAGCAGTACTTC	CSANPPGVPYEQYF
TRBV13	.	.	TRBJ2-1	TGTGCCAGCAGAACAGGGCAGTACAATGAGCAGTTCTTC	CASRTGQYNEQFF
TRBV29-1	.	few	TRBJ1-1	TGCAGCGTTGTTGGGGAGTGGAACACTGAAGCTTTCTTT	CSVVGEWNTEAFF
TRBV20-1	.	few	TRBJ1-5	TGCAGTGCTAGAGAGGGGGGAATAGCTCAGCCCCAGCATTTT	CSAREGGIAQPQHF
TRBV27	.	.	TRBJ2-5	TGTGCCAGCAATTTATGGGGTAGAGGGGAGACCCAGTACTTC	CASNLWGRGETQYF
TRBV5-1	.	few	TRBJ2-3	TGCGCCAGCAGCCTACAGCCTTCCACAGATACGCAGTATTTT	CASSLQPSTDTQYF
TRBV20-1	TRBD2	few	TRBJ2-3	TGCAGTGCTTCCAAAGCAGCGGGAGTTACAGATACGCAGTATTTT	CSASKAAGVTDTQYF
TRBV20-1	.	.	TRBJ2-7	TGCAGTGCCCCAAGACAGGAAAGCTCCTACGAGCAGTACTTC	CSAPRQESSYEQYF
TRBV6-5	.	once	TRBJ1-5	TGTGCCAGCAGTAAGGGGTTTAGCCAGCCCCAGCATTTT	CASSKGFSQPQHF
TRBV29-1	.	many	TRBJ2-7	TGCAGCGTTGGCAGGCACGGATACGAGCAGTACTTC	CSVGRHGYEQYF
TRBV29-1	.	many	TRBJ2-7	TGCAGCGTTGAAGGGGACGGCTCCTACGAGCAGTACTTC	CSVEGDGSYEQYF
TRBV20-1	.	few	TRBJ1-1	TGCAGTGCTAGAGCCGACAGTTTAGGCACTGAAGCTTTCTTT	CSARADSLGTEAFF
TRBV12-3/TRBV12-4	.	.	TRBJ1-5	TGTGCCAGCAGTTTAAGAACCAGGGCAGTATCAAATCAGCCCCAGCATTTT	CASSLRTRAVSNQPQHF
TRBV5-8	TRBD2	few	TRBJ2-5	TGTGCCAGCAGCTTTGGGACTAGACAAGAGACCCAGTACTTC	CASSFGTRQETQYF
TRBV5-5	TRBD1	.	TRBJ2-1	TGTGCCAGCAGCTCGGGACAGGGTATCGATAAGCAGTTCTTC	CASSSGQGIDKQFF
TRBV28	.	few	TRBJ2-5	TGTGCCAGCAGTTGGACGGGAGAGAAGACCCAGTACTTC	CASSWTGEKTQYF
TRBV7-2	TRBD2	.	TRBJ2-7	TGTGCCAGCAGCTCATCTAGCGGGAGCTTTACAGTCAATGAGCAGTACTTC	CASSSSSGSFTVNEQYF
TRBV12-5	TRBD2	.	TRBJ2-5	TGTGCTAGTGGTTTGGTTCCGCGCGAGGAGACTAGCGCCAACCAAGAGACCCAGTACTTC	CASGLVPREETSANQETQYF
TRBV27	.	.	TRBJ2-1	TGTGCCAGCATTTTGACCGGGACCCACCCTCAAGATGAGCAGTTCTTC	CASILTGTHPQDEQFF
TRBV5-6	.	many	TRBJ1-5	TGTGCCAGCAGCTTAGGGGATCAGCCCCAGCATTTT	CASSLGDQPQHF
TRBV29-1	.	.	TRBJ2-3	TGCAGCGTCCACGGGGGTCTGGCCGGGGAAAATACGCAGTATTTT	CSVHGGLAGENTQYF
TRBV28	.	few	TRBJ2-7	TGTGCCAGCAGTCCCCGGGACTCACTCTCCTACGAGCAGTACTTC	CASSPRDSLSYEQYF
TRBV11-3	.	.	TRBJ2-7	TGTGCCAGCAGCTTAGATTTTGTTTCCGAGCAGTACTTC	CASSLDFVSEQYF
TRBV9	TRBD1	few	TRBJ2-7	TGTGCCAGCAGCGTAGAACAGGGGGCCTCCTACGAGCAGTACTTC	CASSVEQGASYEQYF
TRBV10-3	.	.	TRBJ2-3	TGTGCCATCAGTCCCGGGACTCCTGCCACAGATACGCAGTATTTT	CAISPGTPATDTQYF
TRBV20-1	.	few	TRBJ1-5	TGCAGTGCTAGAAAGCAGCCCCAGCATTTT	CSARKQPQHF
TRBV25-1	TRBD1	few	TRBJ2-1	TGTGCCAGCAGCGACAGGGCACTTCAGTTCTTC	CASSDRALQFF
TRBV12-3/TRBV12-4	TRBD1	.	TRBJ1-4	TGTGCCAGCAGATACAGGGGGGGGAGTGAAAAACTGTTTTTT	CASRYRGGSEKLFF
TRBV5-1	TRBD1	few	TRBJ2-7	TGCGCCAGCAGACCCGGGACAGGGATTTACGAGCAGTACTTC	CASRPGTGIYEQYF
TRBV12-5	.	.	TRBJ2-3	TGTGCTAGTGCCATAGGACAGAGCACAGATACGCAGTATTTT	CASAIGQSTDTQYF
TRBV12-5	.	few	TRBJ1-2	TGTGCTAGTGGTTTCTTGGGGGGGGACTATGGCTACACCTTC	CASGFLGGDYGYTF
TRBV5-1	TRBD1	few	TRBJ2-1	TGCGCCAGCACCACCGACAGGGCCTACTACAATGAGCAGTTCTTC	CASTTDRAYYNEQFF
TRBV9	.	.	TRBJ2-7	TGTGCCAGCAGCGTAGCGGAGAGCTCCGAGCAGTACTTC	CASSVAESSEQYF
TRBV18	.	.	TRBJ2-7	TGTGCCAGCTCACCAGGGCCGCCTCCCGAGCAGTACTTC	CASSPGPPPEQYF
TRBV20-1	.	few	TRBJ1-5	TGCAGTGCTAGAGATCGAAGGACTAGCAATCAGCCCCAGCATTTT	CSARDRRTSNQPQHF
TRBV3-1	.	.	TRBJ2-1	TGTGCCAGCAGCCAAAAAAATCGGGCCAGATACAATGAGCAGTTCTTC	CASSQKNRARYNEQFF
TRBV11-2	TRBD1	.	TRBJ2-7	TGTGCCAGCAGCTTAACCAGGGGGCCCTACGAGCAGTACTTC	CASSLTRGPYEQYF
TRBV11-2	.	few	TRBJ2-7	TGTGCCAGCAGCTTCTGGGGCAGCTCCTACGAGCAGTACTTC	CASSFWGSSYEQYF
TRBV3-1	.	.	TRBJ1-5	TGTGCCAGCAGCCAAAAGGGTCTCAATCAGCCCCAGCATTTT	CASSQKGLNQPQHF
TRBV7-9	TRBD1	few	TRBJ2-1	TGTGCCAGCAGCGTAACAGGGGGTGATTCCTACAATGAGCAGTTCTTC	CASSVTGGDSYNEQFF
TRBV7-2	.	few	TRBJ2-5	TGTGCCAGCAGTCCGAGCGGCGGGAAACAAGAGACCCAGTACTTC	CASSPSGGKQETQYF
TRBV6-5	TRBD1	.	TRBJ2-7	TGTGCCAGCAGTTCACTTGGGACAGGGAGCATACCTTACGAGCAGTACTTC	CASSSLGTGSIPYEQYF
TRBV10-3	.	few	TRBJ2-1	TGTGCCATCAGCCTTACAGGGAGTCTCAATGAGCAGTTCTTC	CAISLTGSLNEQFF
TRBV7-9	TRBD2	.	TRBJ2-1	TGTGCCAGCAGCATACTAGCGGGAGAGCACAATGAGCAGTTCTTC	CASSILAGEHNEQFF
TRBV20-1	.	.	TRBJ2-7	TGCAGTGCCCCCGTAGGACTCGCCTACGAGCAGTACTTC	CSAPVGLAYEQYF
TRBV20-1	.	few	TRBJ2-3	TGCAGTGCTAGATTAGTTGCCGGGGACCATACCACCCTCCCAGATACGCAGTATTTT	CSARLVAGDHTTLPDTQYF
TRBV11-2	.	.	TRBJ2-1	TGTGCCAGCAGCTTAGAGGGACTCGTCTACAATGAGCAGTTCTTC	CASSLEGLVYNEQFF
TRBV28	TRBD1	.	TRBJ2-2	TGTGCCAGCAGTTTACAGGGGGCGTTCACCGGGGAGCTGTTTTTT	CASSLQGAFTGELFF
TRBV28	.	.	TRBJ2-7	TGTGCCAGCAGCAGTTCCTTTATCTCCTACGAGCAGTACTTC	CASSSSFISYEQYF
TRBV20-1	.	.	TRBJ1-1	TGCAGAACCCAGGTGAACACTGAAGCTTTCTTT	CRTQVNTEAFF
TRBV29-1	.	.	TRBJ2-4	TGCAGCGCCACCGTATGGACCGGGGTCGGGCAGTACTTC	CSATVWTGVGQYF
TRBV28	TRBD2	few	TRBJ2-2	TGTGCCAGCACTGCGCTAGCGGGAGTACCCGGGGAGCTGTTTTTT	CASTALAGVPGELFF
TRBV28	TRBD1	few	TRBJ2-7	TGTGCCAGCAGTTTACGGGACAGGCCGTCCTACGAGCAGTACTTC	CASSLRDRPSYEQYF
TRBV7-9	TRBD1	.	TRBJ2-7	TGTGCCAGCAGCCGTCGCGGACAGGGGACGTACGAGCAGTACTTC	CASSRRGQGTYEQYF
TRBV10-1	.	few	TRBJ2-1	TGCGCCAGCAGTGAGGGGTCCCAATCACCGAACGTGCAGTTCTTC	CASSEGSQSPNVQFF
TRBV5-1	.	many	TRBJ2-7	TGTGCCAGCAGCCCCGGACAGCCCTACGAGCAGTACTTC	CASSPGQPYEQYF
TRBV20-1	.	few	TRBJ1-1	TGCAGTGCTAGAGATGGGGCCTCCGGGACTGAAGCTTTCTTT	CSARDGASGTEAFF
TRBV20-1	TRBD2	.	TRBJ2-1	TGCAGTGCTAATAAGTTAGCGGGAGGGCCCAATGAGCAGTTCTTC	CSANKLAGGPNEQFF